Given below is one T cell receptor beta chain in context. The antigen is undetermined. This entry is derived from a study of T cells in pancreatic ductal adenocarcinoma. Study-level results: Unique clonotypes were around 8-fold more numerous in blood than in tumor. No significant tumor-blood clonality difference; means were about 0.12 and 0.073.

Selected pancreatic ductal adenocarcinoma patients had undergone surgery without neoadjuvant therapy. Clones were sequenced by immunoSEQ multiplex PCR, and TCRdb holds only the in-frame ones, with some missing. The sample has some 20,000 clones; roughly 90% are singletons. The CDR3 extends over 13 amino acids. V was cut by 4 bases and J by 2 bases, with 9 bases left in between. Germline V CDR1 and CDR2: SGDLS, YYNGEE. The sequencing input was PBMCs. The clonotype was recovered from a human donor with pancreatic ductal adenocarcinoma. The V and J genes are TRBV9 and TRBJ2-5; D possibly corresponds to TRBD2 (5 bases). The CDR3 DNA reads TGTGCCAGCAGCACCGGGGTTCAAGAGACCCAGTACTTC. Translating gives CASSTGVQETQYF. The entire variable domain, with the rest obtained from reference TRBV9 and TRBJ2-5, is as follows: DSGVTQTPKHLITATGQRVTLRCSPRSGDLSVYWYQQSLDQGLQFLIQYYNGEERAKGNILERFSAQQFPDLHSELNLSSLELGDSALYFCASSTGVQETQYFGPGTRLLVL.